The T cell receptor beta chain described here comes from a study of OX40 agonist ivuxolimab in advanced cancers. In the study overall: Administration of intravenous ivuxolimab to patients occurred every 2 weeks at 0.01 to 10 mg/kg.

For this clone: What it binds is unknown.

Sequenced by immunoSEQ multiplex PCR; TCRdb stores in-frame clones only, minus some. The sample carries around 50,000 clones, 88% recorded once. V was pared by 0 bases and J by 6 bases, with 18 bases between. This CDR3 is built from 17 residues. Germline V gene sequence: CDR1 SGDLS, CDR2 YYNGEE. Study conclusions and caveats: A proportion of nonresponders additionally exhibited low normalized T-cell clonal expansion. At doses 0.1 to 3.0 mg/kg, CD4+ and CD8+ clones expanded.

This chain connects TRBV9 to TRBJ2-2, with a tentative D call TRBD2 (5 bases). The sequencing here drew on CD4+ or CD8+ T cells sorted from blood, taken in a trial of the OX40 agonist ivuxolimab. This TCR was recovered from an adult with an advanced solid tumor such as melanoma, head and neck, liver or kidney cancer. The chain's CDR3 is CASSVAPGRSGSGELFF. The CDR3 DNA reads TGTGCCAGCAGCGTAGCCCCAGGCAGGTCGGGATCCGGGGAGCTGTTTTTT.